A selection of T cell receptor beta chains follows, all from one sample in a study of naive and memory T cell subsets. TCRdb re-analysed the UMI-ligation and nested PCR reads in MiXCR, keeping a single row per CDR3 protein. The sample has under 150,000 distinct CDR3 sequences, approximately 20% seen once. The specimen was naive CD8+ T cells from blood. The source is a human donor in good health. Each CDR3 is given without its conserved first and last residue.

>TRBJ2-5|TRBV15
ATSREELETQY
>TRBJ1-2|TRBV29-1
SVSTGGYYGYT
>TRBJ2-7|TRBV29-1
SVENRASSYEQY
>TRBJ2-7|TRBV3-1
ASSQDRGRSEQY
>TRBJ1-2|TRBV20-1
SAERQGIGYT
>TRBJ2-1|TRBV29-1
SVVRQIDEQF
>TRBJ1-2|TRBV6-5
ASSYTGEGDYGYT
>TRBJ2-7|TRBV20-1
SARLVSLREQY
>TRBJ2-1|TRBV7-9
ASSGLAGEIEQF
>TRBJ2-3|TRBV12-3/TRBV12-4
ASSPVMSD
>TRBJ1-5|TRBV19
ASSGGNGNQPQH
>TRBJ2-7|TRBV10-3
AISDGEFLRSEQY
>TRBJ2-2|TRBV28
ASSPPYTGELF
>TRBJ2-3|TRBV28
ASHPGTSGTDTQY
>TRBJ2-1|TRBV7-9
ASSLVGLAGDNEQF
>TRBJ2-1|TRBV2
ASSEYSSYNEQF
>TRBJ2-1|TRBV20-1
SARDIGTGVYEQF
>TRBJ2-1|TRBV6-5
ASSPMYRDGYNEQF
>TRBJ2-7|TRBV28
ASQDRTEGNEQY
>TRBJ2-7|TRBV5-6
ASSRTGSAIEQY
>TRBJ1-1|TRBV5-8
ASSKVDGGDTNTEAF
>TRBJ2-1|TRBV4-1
ASSQGFNEQF
>TRBJ2-2|TRBV2
ASSEALHSGELF
>TRBJ1-5|TRBV2
ASSEGDQPQH
>TRBJ1-1|TRBV15
ATSRDRDRGDTEAF
>TRBJ1-1|TRBV5-1
ASSLETGLILPEAF
>TRBJ2-3|TRBV29-1
SVDGQGGTDTQY
>TRBJ2-2|TRBV4-1
ASSYSLNTGELF
>TRBJ2-1|TRBV19
ASTPPGREGNEQF
>TRBJ2-1|TRBV14
ASSLGQGGEQF
>TRBJ1-5|TRBV7-9
ASSLSLLEPQH
>TRBJ2-1|TRBV29-1
SVEGDPSGNDNEQF
>TRBJ2-7|TRBV5-1
ASSFTGYEQY
>TRBJ2-3|TRBV28
ASSSALGDTQY
>TRBJ2-7|TRBV7-9
ASSLATFYEQY
>TRBJ1-1|TRBV5-1
ASSLLRDTEAF
>TRBJ2-5|TRBV6-5
ASTTSGGIQETQY
>TRBJ2-2|TRBV27
ASSPWTVLNTGELF
>TRBJ1-2|TRBV11-2
ASSFDYGYT
>TRBJ2-5|TRBV6-5
ASSSLMVTGTQETQY
>TRBJ2-7|TRBV4-1
ASSQIQGAGEQY
>TRBJ2-1|TRBV7-9
ATGDVNNEQF
>TRBJ1-1|TRBV28
ASSSAGTPTEAF
>TRBJ2-7|TRBV29-1
SVEVGLAGVEQY
>TRBJ2-5|TRBV18
ASSQQGEAYQETQY
>TRBJ2-7|TRBV28
ASRESLGYTYEQY